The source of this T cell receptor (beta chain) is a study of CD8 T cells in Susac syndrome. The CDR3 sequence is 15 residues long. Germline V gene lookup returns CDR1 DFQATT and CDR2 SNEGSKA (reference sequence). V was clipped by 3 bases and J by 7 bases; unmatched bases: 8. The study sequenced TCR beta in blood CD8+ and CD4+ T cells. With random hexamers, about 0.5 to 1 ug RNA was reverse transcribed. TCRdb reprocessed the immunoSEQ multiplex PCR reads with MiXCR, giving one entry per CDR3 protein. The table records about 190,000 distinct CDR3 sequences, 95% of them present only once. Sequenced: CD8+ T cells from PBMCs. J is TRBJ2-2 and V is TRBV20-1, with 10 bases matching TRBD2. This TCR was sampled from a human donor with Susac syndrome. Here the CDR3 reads CSARDSSGSLGELFF. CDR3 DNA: TGCAGTGCTAGGGACTCTAGCGGGAGCCTCGGGGAGCTGTTTTTT.